The 10 T cell receptor beta chains presented below share a single source sample, sequenced in a study of blood T cell repertoires in COVID-19 (TCRdb year 2020). The library was generated by the immunoSEQ multiplex PCR assay. TCRdb's version of the immuneACCESS table is confined to in-frame rearrangements and falls short of the full clone set. An unresolved V gene accounts for under half of the shortfall where checked; the remainder is of unknown origin. The sample yields about 280,000 clones; 85% were counted once. About 2.3% of the sample rests with the top ten. Specimen: PBMCs or T cells enriched from blood (not recorded which). The receptors stem from a woman aged 50 to 65 who had recovered from COVID-19.

The rearrangement joins TRBV12-3 or TRBV12-4 to TRBJ2-7; 7 bases align to TRBD2. V was pared by 3 bases and J by 7 bases, with 6 bases of the junction left unmatched. This CDR3 comprises 13 residues. In DNA form, the CDR3 reads TGTGCCAGCAGTTTCCGGACTAGAGGGGAGCAGTACTTC. It is translated as CASSFRTRGEQYF.

This rearrangement joins TRBV20-1 to TRBJ1-4, with D perhaps TRBD1 (6 bases). This CDR3 has 13 amino acids. Trimming shortened V by 3 bases and J by 8 bases, and 13 bases separated the two germline ends. Germline assignment: CDR1 DFQATT and CDR2 SNEGSKA (reference sequence). Written as DNA, the CDR3 is TGCAGTGCTAGTTTGTCAGGGGCCGAAAAACTGTTTTTT. It is translated as CSASLSGAEKLFF.

The chain employs TRBV5-6 and TRBJ1-2; possibly TRBD1 for D (5 bases). Germline V CDR1 and CDR2: SGHDT, YYEEEE. The V end was cut by 3 bases, the J end by 4 bases, with 16 bases between. The CDR3 runs 15 residues. The CDR3 is CASSSTVPLPYGYTF. The CDR3, as DNA: TGTGCCAGCAGCTCGACAGTTCCTCTTCCCTATGGCTACACCTTC.

The rearrangement links TRBV3-1 (or the pseudogene TRBV3-2) to TRBJ1-3; tentative D call: TRBD1 (5 bases). Germline loops: CDR1 LGHDT, CDR2 YNNKEL (reference sequence). The CDR3 spans 13 residues. Trimming cost V 5 bases and J 2 bases, with 7 bases left between them. The CDR3 here is CASSRGTGNTIYF. As DNA, the CDR3 is TGTGCCAGCAGCAGGGGAACTGGAAACACCATATATTTT.

The rearrangement links TRBV30 to TRBJ1-5; 10 positions agree with TRBD1. Germline V gene data show CDR1 as GTSNPN and CDR2 as SVGIG (reference sequence). V was clipped by 7 bases and J by 4 bases; unmatched bases: 4. This CDR3 has 13 residues. The CDR3 loop is CAFDRGRNQPQHF. The CDR3 nucleotides are TGTGCCTTCGACAGGGGGCGAAATCAGCCCCAGCATTTT.

The rearrangement joins TRBV7-2 to TRBJ2-3; D remains unclear. This CDR3 spans 16 amino acids. The germline V gene encodes CDR1 SGHTA and CDR2 FQGNSA. Trimming took off 1 base at V and 2 bases at J, with 13 bases between the two ends. CDR3 sequence reads: CASSLEFFSITDTQYF. Written as DNA, the CDR3 is TGTGCCAGCAGCTTAGAGTTTTTTAGCATCACAGATACGCAGTATTTT.

This chain connects TRBV11-2 to TRBJ2-1, with a tentative D call TRBD2 (5 bases). Germline loops: CDR1 SGHAT, CDR2 FQNNGV. This CDR3 is 15 amino acids long. V was trimmed by 2 bases and J by 2 bases, leaving 10 bases between them. The CDR3 region has the DNA TGTGCCAGCAGCTTACTGTCGGGGACCTACAATGAGCAGTTCTTC. It specifies CASSLLSGTYNEQFF. Complete variable domain (other parts from reference TRBV11-2 and TRBJ2-1): EAGVAQSPRYKIIEKRQSVAFWCNPISGHATLYWYQQILGQGPKLLIQFQNNGVVDDSQLPKDRFSAERLKGVDSTLKIQPAKLEDSAVYLCASSLLSGTYNEQFFGPGTRLTVL.

The genes are TRBV6-5 and TRBJ1-2, with D perhaps TRBD1 (5 bases). V was shortened by 5 bases and J by 3 bases, with 16 bases between the two germline ends. Germline V gene lookup returns CDR1 MNHEY and CDR2 SVGAGI. The CDR3 spans 15 residues. The CDR3 DNA reads as TGTGCCAGCAGTAACACTTCGGGACTATACTATGGCTACACCTTC. It codes for CASSNTSGLYYGYTF.

The chain links TRBV7-6 to TRBJ2-1; D unresolved. This CDR3 has 11 amino acids. Germline CDR1 and CDR2: SGHVS and FNYEAQ. Trimming pared 5 bases from V and 10 bases from J, leaving 9 bases between. CDR3 residues: CASSMREEQFF. Here the CDR3 DNA reads TGTGCCAGCAGCATGAGAGAGGAGCAGTTCTTC.

This chain connects TRBV7-9 to TRBJ2-6; perhaps TRBD1 as D (5 bases). CDR1 and CDR2 from the germline V gene are SEHNR and FQNEAQ (reference sequence). Trimming took 1 base from V and 3 from J, leaving 7 bases between them. The CDR3 covers 15 residues. CDR3: CASSLVGDGANVLTF. The DNA for the CDR3 is TGTGCCAGCAGCTTAGTAGGGGATGGGGCCAACGTCCTGACTTTC.